Detailed here is one T cell receptor beta chain. The antigen is undetermined. The entry originates in a study of a mutant IDH1 vaccine in newly diagnosed glioma. Study results and limitations: Alterations occurring in top peripheral T cell clonotypes seemed unrelated to pseudoprogression.

Unmatched junction bases numbered 5, after V lost 5 bases and J lost 3 bases. Germline V lookup: CDR1 SGHVS, CDR2 FNYEAQ. This CDR3 comprises 16 residues. Time point described: week 47, end of study. Vaccinated patients received 300 ug of mutant IDH1 20-mer peptide per dose, with topical imiquimod. Profiled with immunoSEQ multiplex PCR; TCRdb holds only in-frame clones, not every one. Of roughly 25,000 clones detected, 82% appear once; the ten largest clones hold about 3.8%. The chain joins TRBV7-6 to TRBJ2-5, with 14 nucleotides matching TRBD2. The sequencing used PBMCs, collected from a glioma patient whose treatment included an IDH1 peptide vaccine. The origin of this receptor is a man aged 40-49 years with glioma. Some clones in this sample may be carry-over from other donors' samples. Here the CDR3 DNA reads TGTGCCAGCAGCCGCGGACTAGCGGGGGGAGAAGAGACCCAGTACTTC. It translates to CASSRGLAGGEETQYF. Full variable domain (remainder filled in from reference TRBV7-6 and TRBJ2-5): GAGVSQSPRYKVTKRGQDVALRCDPISGHVSLYWYRQALGQGPEFLTYFNYEAQQDKSGLPNDRFSAERPEGSISTLTIQRTEQRDSAMYRCASSRGLAGGEETQYFGPGTRLLVL.